This TCR beta chain appears in the sequencing data of a study of pediatric ulcerative colitis. Using immunoSEQ multiplex PCR, the repertoire was profiled, and TCRdb retains in-frame clones only, with some absent. There are about 36,000 clones in the sample; roughly 72% occur only once, and around 0.7% lies in the top ten. V gave up 7 bases and J gave up 4 bases, with 10 bases separating them. The CDR3 is 11 amino acids. Germline values: CDR1 DFQATT, CDR2 SNEGSKA (reference sequence). During colonoscopy, one to two rectal pinch biopsies were collected. This sequence was found in a boy aged 10-17 years with moderate ulcerative colitis. The sample taken for sequencing was gut tissue. The chain couples TRBV20-1 to TRBJ1-2; a possible D gene is TRBD1 (5 bases). CDR3 protein: CSVGGVYGYTF. The DNA of the CDR3 is TGCAGTGTCGGGGGTGTCTATGGCTACACCTTC.